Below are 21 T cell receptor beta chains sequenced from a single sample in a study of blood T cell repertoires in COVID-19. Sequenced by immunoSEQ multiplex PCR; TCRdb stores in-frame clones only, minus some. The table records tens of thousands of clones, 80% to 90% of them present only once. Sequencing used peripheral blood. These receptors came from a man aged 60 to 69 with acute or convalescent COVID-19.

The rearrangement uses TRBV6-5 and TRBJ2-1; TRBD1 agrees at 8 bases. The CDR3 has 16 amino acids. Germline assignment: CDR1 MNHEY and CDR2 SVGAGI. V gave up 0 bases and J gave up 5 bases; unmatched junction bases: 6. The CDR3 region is CASSYSGQGADNEQFF. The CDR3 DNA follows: TGTGCCAGCAGTTACTCGGGGCAGGGGGCCGACAATGAGCAGTTCTTC.

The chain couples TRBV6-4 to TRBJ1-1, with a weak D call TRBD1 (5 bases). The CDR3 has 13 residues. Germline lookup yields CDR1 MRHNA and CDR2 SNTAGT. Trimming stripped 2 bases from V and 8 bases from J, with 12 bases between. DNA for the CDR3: TGTGCCAGCAGTGACATTTTTGGGGCCGAAGCTTTCTTT. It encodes CASSDIFGAEAFF.

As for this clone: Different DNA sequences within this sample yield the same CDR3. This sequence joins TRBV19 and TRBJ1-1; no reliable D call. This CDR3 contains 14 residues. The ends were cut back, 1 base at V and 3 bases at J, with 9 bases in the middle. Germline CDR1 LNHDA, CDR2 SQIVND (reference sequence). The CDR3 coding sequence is TGTGCCAGTAGTATAGTGGCGGGATACACTGAAGCTTTCTTT. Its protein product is CASSIVAGYTEAFF.

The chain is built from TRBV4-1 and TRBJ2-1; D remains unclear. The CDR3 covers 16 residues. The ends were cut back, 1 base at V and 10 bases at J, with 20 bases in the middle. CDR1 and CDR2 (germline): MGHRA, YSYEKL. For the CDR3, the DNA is TGCGCCAGCAGCCAAGCCCTAGACCCTCCGCCAATAGAGCAGTTCTTC. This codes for CASSQALDPPPIEQFF.

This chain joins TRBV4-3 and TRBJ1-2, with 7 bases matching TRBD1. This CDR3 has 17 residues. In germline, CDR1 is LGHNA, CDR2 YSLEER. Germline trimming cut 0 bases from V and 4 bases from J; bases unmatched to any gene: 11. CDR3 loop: CASSQDLGQAGPYGYTF. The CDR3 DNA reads TGCGCCAGCAGCCAAGATTTAGGACAGGCGGGCCCCTATGGCTACACCTTC.

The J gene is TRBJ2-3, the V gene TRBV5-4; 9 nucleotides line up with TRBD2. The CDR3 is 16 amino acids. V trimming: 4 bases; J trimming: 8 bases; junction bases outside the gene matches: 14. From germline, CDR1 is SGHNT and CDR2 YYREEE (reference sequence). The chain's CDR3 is CASSTSAGGYTGTQYF. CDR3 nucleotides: TGTGCCAGCAGCACCTCAGCGGGAGGTTACACGGGTACGCAGTATTTT.

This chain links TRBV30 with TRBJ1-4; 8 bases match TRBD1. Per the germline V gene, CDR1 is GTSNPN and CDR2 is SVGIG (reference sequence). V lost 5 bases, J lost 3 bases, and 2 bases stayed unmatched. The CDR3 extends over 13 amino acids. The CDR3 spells CAWGQGANEKLFF. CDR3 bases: TGTGCCTGGGGACAGGGCGCTAATGAAAAACTGTTTTTT.

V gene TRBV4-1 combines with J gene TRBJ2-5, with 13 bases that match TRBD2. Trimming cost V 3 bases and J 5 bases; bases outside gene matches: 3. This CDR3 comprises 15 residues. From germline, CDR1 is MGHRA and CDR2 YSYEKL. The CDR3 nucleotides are TGCGCCAGCAGCCAGGGACTAGCGGGGACGGAGACCCAGTACTTC. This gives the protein CASSQGLAGTETQYF.

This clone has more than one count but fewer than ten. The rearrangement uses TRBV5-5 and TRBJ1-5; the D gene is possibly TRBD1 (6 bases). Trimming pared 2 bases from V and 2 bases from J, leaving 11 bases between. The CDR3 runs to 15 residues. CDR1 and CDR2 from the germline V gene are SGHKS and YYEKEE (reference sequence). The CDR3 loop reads CASSFKGDGNQPQHF. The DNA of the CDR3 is TGTGCCAGCAGCTTCAAGGGGGACGGCAATCAGCCCCAGCATTTT.

CDR3 in DNA: TGTGCCAGCAGCCAAGGATCGGGGGGTAGGGAGACCCAGTACTTC. Amino acids: CASSQGSGGRETQYF. The chain has TRBV3-1 (or the pseudogene TRBV3-2) and TRBJ2-5, with 7 bases matching TRBD2. Germline loops: CDR1 LGHDT, CDR2 YNNKEL (reference sequence). Trimming at V came to 1 base and at J to 5 bases, leaving 7 bases not matched to a gene. The CDR3 spans 15 residues.

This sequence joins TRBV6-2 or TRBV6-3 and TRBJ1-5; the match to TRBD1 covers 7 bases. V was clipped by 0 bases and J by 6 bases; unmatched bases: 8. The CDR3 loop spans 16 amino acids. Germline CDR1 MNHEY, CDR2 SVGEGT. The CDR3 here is CASSYSVNRGSQPQHF. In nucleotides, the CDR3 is TGTGCCAGCAGTTACTCCGTGAACAGGGGAAGTCAGCCCCAGCATTTT.

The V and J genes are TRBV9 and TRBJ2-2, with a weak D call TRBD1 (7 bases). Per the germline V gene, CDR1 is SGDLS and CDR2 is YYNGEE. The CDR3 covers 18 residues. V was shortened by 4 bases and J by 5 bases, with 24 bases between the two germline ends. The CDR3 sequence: CASSFRGTAKGITGELFF. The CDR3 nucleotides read TGTGCCAGCAGCTTTCGGGGGACAGCCAAGGGGATTACCGGGGAGCTGTTTTTT.

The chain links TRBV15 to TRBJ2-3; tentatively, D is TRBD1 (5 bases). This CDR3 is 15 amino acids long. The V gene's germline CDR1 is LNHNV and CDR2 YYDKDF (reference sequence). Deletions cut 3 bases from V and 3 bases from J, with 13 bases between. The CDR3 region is CATSSLTVRTDTQYF. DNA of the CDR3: TGTGCCACCAGCAGTTTGACAGTTAGAACAGATACGCAGTATTTT.

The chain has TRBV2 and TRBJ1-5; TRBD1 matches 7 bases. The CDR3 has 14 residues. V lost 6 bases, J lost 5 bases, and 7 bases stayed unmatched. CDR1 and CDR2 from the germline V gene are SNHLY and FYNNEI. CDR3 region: CASRSGTDYQPQHF. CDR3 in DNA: TGTGCCAGCAGATCCGGGACAGACTATCAGCCCCAGCATTTT.

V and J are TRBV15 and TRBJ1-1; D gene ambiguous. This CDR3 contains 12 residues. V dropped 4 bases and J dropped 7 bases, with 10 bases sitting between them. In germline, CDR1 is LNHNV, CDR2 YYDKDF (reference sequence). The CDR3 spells CATSNEVSEAFF. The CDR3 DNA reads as TGTGCCACCAGCAACGAGGTTAGTGAAGCTTTCTTT. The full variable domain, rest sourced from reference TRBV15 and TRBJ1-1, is DAMVIQNPRYQVTQFGKPVTLSCSQTLNHNVMYWYQQKSSQAPKLLFHYYDKDFNNEADTPDNFQSRRPNTSFCFLDIRSPGLGDTAMYLCATSNEVSEAFFGQGTRLTVV.

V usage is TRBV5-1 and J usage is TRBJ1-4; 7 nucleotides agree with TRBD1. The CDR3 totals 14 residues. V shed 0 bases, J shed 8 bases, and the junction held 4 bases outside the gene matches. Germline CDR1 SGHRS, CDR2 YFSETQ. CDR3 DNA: TGCGCCAGCAGCTTGGTGACAGGGAAGGAAAAACTGTTTTTT. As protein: CASSLVTGKEKLFF.

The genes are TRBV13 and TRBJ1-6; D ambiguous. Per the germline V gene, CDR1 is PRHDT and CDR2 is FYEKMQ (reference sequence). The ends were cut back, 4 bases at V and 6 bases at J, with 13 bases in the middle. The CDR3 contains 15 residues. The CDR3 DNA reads TGTGCCAGCAGCTCGTCAGGTTTCGGTAATTCACCCCTCCACTTT. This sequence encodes CASSSSGFGNSPLHF.

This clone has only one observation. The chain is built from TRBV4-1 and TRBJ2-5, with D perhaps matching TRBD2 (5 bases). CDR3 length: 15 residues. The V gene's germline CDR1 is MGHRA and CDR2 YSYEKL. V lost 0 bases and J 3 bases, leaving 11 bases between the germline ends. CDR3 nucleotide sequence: TGCGCCAGCAGCCAAGAAGACACGAGGGAAGAGACCCAGTACTTC. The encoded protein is CASSQEDTREETQYF.

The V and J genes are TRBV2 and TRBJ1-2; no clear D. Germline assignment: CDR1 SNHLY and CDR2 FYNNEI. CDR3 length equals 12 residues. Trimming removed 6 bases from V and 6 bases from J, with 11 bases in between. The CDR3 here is CASSGLRNGYTF. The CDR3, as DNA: TGTGCCAGCAGCGGTTTGAGAAATGGCTACACCTTC.

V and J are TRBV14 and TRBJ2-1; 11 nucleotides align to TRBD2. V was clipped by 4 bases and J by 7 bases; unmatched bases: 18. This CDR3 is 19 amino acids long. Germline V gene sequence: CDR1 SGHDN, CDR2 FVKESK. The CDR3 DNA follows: TGTGCCAGCAGCCGGATCGTAAGTCTAGCGGGGGGCGTAGAGAATGAGCAGTTCTTC. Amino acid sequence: CASSRIVSLAGGVENEQFF.

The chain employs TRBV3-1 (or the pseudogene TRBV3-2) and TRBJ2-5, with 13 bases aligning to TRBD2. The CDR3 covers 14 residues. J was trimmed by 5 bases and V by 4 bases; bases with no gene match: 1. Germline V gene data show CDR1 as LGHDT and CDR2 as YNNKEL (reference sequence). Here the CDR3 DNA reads TGTGCCAGCAGCCCGACTAGCGGGAGGGAGACCCAGTACTTC. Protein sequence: CASSPTSGRETQYF.